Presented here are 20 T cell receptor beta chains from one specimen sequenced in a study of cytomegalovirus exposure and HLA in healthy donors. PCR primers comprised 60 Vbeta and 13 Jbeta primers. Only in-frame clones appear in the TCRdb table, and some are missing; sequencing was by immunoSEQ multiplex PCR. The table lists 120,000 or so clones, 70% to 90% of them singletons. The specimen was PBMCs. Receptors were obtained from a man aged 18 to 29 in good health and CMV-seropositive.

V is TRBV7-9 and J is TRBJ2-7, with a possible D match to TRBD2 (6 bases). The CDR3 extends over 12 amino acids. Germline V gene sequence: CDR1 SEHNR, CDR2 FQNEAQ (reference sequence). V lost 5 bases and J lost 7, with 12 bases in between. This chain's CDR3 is CASSPGTREQYF. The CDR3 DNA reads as TGTGCCAGCAGCCCCGGGACTCGGGAGCAGTACTTC.

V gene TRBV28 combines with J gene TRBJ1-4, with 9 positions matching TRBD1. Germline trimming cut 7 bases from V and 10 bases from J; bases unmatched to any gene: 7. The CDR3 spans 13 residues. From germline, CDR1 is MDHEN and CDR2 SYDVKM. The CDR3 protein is CASNYRGLGKLFF. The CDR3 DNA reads TGTGCCAGCAATTACAGGGGGCTGGGAAAACTGTTTTTT.

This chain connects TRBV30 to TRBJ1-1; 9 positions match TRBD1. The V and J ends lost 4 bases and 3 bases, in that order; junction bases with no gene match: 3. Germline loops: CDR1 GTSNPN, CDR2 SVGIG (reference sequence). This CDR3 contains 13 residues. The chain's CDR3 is CAWTRTGDTEAFF. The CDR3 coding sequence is TGTGCCTGGACCCGGACAGGGGACACTGAAGCTTTCTTT. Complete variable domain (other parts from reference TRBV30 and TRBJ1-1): SQTIHQWPATLVQPVGSPLSLECTVEGTSNPNLYWYRQAAGRGLQLLFYSVGIGQISSEVPQNLSASRPQDRQFILSSKKLLLSDSGFYLCAWTRTGDTEAFFGQGTRLTVV.

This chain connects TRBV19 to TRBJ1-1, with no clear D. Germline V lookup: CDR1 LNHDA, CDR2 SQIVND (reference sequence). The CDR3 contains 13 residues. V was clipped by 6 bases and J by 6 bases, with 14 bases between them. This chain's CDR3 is CASSPGSGAEAFF. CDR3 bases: TGTGCCAGTAGCCCAGGTTCCGGCGCTGAAGCTTTCTTT.

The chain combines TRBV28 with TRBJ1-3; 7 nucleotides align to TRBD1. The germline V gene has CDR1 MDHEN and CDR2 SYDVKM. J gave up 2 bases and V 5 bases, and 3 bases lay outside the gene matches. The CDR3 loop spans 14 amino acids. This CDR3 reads CASSTQGAGNTIYF. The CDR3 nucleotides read TGTGCCAGCAGTACTCAGGGGGCTGGAAACACCATATATTTT.

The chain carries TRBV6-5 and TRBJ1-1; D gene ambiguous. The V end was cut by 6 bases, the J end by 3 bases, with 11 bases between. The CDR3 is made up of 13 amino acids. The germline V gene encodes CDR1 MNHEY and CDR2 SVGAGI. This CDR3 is CASSPAGYTEAFF. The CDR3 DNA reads TGTGCCAGCAGCCCTGCGGGGTACACTGAAGCTTTCTTT.

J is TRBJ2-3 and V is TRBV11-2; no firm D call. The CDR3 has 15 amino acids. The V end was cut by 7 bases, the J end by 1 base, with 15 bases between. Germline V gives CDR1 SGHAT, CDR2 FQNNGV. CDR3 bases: TGTGCCAGCACCTCCGGCGGCTGGGGCACAGATACGCAGTATTTT. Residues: CASTSGGWGTDTQYF.

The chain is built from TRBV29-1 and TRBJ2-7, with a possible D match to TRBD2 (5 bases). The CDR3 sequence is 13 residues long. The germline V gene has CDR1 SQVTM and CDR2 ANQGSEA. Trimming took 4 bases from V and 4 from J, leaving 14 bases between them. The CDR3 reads CSVVGMINYEQYF. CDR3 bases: TGCAGCGTTGTCGGGATGATCAATTACGAGCAGTACTTC.

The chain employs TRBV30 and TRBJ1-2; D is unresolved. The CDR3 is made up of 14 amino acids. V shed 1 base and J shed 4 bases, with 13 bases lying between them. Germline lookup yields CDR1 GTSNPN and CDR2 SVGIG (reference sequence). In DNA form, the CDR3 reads TGTGCCTGGAGTGAAGCAGGTGGTTTCTATGGCTACACCTTC. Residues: CAWSEAGGFYGYTF.

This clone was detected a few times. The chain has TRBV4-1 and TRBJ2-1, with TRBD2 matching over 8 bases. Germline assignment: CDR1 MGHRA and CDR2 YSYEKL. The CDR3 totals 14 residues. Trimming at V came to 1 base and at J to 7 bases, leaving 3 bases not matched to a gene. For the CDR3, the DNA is TGCGCCAGCAGCCAAGTGGGCGGGGGGAATGAGCAGTTCTTC. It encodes CASSQVGGGNEQFF.

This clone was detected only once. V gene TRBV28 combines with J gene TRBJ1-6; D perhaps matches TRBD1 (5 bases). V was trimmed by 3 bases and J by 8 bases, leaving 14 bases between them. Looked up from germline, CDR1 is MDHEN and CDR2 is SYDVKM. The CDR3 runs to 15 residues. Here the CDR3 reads CASSFVQGTDSPLHF. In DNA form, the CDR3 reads TGTGCCAGCAGTTTTGTGCAGGGTACGGATTCACCCCTCCACTTT. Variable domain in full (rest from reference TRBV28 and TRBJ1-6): DVKVTQSSRYLVKRTGEKVFLECVQDMDHENMFWYRQDPGLGLRLIYFSYDVKMKEKGDIPEGYSVSREKKERFSLILESASTNQTSMYLCASSFVQGTDSPLHFGNGTRLTVT.

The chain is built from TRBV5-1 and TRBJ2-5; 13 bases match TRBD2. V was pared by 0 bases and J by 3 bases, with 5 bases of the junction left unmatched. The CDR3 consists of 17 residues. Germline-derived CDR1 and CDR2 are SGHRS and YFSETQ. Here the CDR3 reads CASSLGLAGGPEETQYF. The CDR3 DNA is TGCGCCAGCAGCTTGGGACTAGCGGGGGGCCCCGAAGAGACCCAGTACTTC.

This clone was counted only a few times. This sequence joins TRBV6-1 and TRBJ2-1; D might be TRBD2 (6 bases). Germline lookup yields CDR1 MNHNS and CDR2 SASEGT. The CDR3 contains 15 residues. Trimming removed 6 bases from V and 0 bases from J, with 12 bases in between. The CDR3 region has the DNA TGTGCCAGCAGAGTTAGCGGTCTCTCCTACAATGAGCAGTTCTTC. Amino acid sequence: CASRVSGLSYNEQFF.

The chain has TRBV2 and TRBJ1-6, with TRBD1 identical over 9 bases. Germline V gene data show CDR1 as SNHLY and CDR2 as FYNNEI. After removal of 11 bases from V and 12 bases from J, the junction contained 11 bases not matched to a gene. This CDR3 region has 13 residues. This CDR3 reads CAGLRDREKPLHF. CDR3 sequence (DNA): TGTGCCGGCTTGAGGGACAGGGAAAAACCCCTCCACTTT.

The CDR3 region has the DNA TGTGCCAGTTGGGACAGGGGGCTTTCTGGCTACACCTTC. Encoded protein: CASWDRGLSGYTF. V is TRBV19 and J is TRBJ1-2; 12 bases match TRBD1. This CDR3 comprises 13 residues. The V gene's germline CDR1 is LNHDA and CDR2 SQIVND (reference sequence). The V gene end was trimmed by 8 bases and the J gene end by 7 bases; junction bases not matched to a gene: 5.

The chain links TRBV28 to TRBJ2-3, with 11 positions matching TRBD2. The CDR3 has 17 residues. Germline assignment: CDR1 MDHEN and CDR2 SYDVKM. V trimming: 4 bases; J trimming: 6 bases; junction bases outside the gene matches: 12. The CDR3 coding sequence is TGTGCCAGCAGTTGGGAGGGGCTAGCGGGGGGCGGGGATACGCAGTATTTT. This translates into CASSWEGLAGGGDTQYF.

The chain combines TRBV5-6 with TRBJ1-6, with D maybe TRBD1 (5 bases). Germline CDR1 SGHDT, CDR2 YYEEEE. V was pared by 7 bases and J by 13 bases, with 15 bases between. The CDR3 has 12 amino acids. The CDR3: CASQLVGAPLHF. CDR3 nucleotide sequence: TGTGCCAGCCAGCTGGTAGGGGCCCCCCTCCACTTT.

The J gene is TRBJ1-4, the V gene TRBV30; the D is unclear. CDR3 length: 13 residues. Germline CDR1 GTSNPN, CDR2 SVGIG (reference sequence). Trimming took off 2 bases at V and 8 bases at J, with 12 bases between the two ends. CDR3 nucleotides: TGTGCCTGGAGTAAGGACTTAGGGGAAAAACTGTTTTTT. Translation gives CAWSKDLGEKLFF.

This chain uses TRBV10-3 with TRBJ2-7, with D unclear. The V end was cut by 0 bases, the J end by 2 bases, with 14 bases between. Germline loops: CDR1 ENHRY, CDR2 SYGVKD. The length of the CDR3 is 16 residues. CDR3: CAISESNSLGTYEQYF. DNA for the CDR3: TGTGCCATCAGTGAGTCGAACAGTCTTGGTACCTACGAGCAGTACTTC.

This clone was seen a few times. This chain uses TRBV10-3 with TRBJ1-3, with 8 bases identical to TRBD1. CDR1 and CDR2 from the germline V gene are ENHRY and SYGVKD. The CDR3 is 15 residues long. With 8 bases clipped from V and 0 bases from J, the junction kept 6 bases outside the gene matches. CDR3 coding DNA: TGTGCCATCCGCGACAGGGGAATCTCTGGAAACACCATATATTTT. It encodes CAIRDRGISGNTIYF.